This T cell receptor beta chain was profiled in a study of blood T cells in healthy people across ages. With respect to this clonotype: Its antigen is not identified.

The germline gives CDR1 SQVTM, CDR2 ANQGSEA. The CDR3 length is 14 residues. Trimming shortened V by 3 bases and J by 1 base, and 11 bases separated the two germline ends. Healthy individuals of Caucasian origin from Russia, aged 6 to 90, served as donors. Then a second PCR, running about 6 to 11 cycles, was carried out with a sample-barcoded 5' primer and a J-beta primer mix. TCRdb itself ran the 5' RACE reads through MiXCR, one entry per CDR3 protein. In the table there are around 800,000 distinct CDR3 sequences, 35% to 50% of which are singletons. Findings and caveats of the study: Whereas aged donors had fewer naive CD4+ cells, long-lived donors had more of them and higher diversity. Older age coincided with a roughly linear decline in TCR beta diversity per million T cells. The donors' CMV status was not determined, possibly confounding changes in expanded clonotypes.

The source of this sequence is a man older than 75 in good health. The genes are TRBV29-1 and TRBJ2-3; tentatively, D is TRBD2 (6 bases). Specimen: blood. DNA of the CDR3: TGCAGCGTTGAGGGGGGTTGTGGCACAGATACGCAGTATTTT. Residues: CSVEGGCGTDTQYF.